The subject of this entry is one T cell receptor beta chain. Its antigen is undetermined. This sample is part of a study of T cell responses to AZD1222 COVID-19 vaccine. Study summary: Whether given at about 4 or about 12 weeks, second doses were pooled. Findings of the study overall: Close to half of spike-specific TCRs reportedly recognize unmutated variant regions. Females outnumbered males among donors, who were mostly white British; clonal diversity was possibly underestimated. Repertoires were collected only later (after the peak T cell response had occurred).

Some clones are missing from TCRdb's copy, which holds only in-frame ones; the method was immunoSEQ multiplex PCR. This sample yields 200,000 or so clones, of which almost 95% are seen a single time; more than 9% belongs to the top ten. The origin of this receptor is an adult in good health. The sequences come from peripheral blood, collected on day 0 of AZD1222 vaccination.

CDR3 sequence reads: CASSMFGGLATNEKLFF. DNA of the CDR3: TGTGCCAGTAGTATGTTCGGGGGCCTTGCAACTAATGAAAAACTGTTTTTT. The chain carries TRBV19 and TRBJ1-4, with D perhaps matching TRBD1 (6 bases). Trimming took off 3 bases at V and 0 bases at J, with 14 bases between the two ends. The CDR3 is made up of 17 amino acids. Germline V gene data show CDR1 as LNHDA and CDR2 as SQIVND (reference sequence).